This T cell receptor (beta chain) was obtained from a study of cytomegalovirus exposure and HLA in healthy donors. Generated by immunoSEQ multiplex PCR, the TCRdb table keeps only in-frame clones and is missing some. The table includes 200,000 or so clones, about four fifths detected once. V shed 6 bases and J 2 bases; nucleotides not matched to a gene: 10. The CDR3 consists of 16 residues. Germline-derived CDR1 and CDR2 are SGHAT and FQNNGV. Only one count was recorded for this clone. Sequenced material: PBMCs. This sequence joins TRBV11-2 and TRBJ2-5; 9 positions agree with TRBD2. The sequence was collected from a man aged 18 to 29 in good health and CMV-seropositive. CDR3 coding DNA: TGTGCCAGCAGTTACGGGGTCCTAGCGGGACAAGAGACCCAGTACTTC. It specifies CASSYGVLAGQETQYF. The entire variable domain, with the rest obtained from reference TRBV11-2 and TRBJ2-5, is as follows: EAGVAQSPRYKIIEKRQSVAFWCNPISGHATLYWYQQILGQGPKLLIQFQNNGVVDDSQLPKDRFSAERLKGVDSTLKIQPAKLEDSAVYLCASSYGVLAGQETQYFGPGTRLLVL.